This T cell receptor beta chain was captured in a study of T cell responses to AZD1222 COVID-19 vaccine. The study, taken as a whole, reports: Females outnumbered males among donors, who were mostly white British; clonal diversity was possibly underestimated.

Using immunoSEQ multiplex PCR, the repertoire was profiled, and TCRdb retains in-frame clones only, with some absent. The table includes around 110,000 clones, nearly 90% detected once. Investigators merged groups given second doses at roughly 4 or roughly 12 weeks. On this clone: Its target is unknown.

Germline CDR1 is GTSNPN and CDR2 is SVGIG (reference sequence). This CDR3 is built from 13 residues. Trimming took 8 bases from V and 7 from J, leaving 17 bases between them. The source of this sequence is an adult who received the AZD1222 COVID-19 vaccine. The chain employs TRBV30 and TRBJ2-2, with D maybe TRBD2 (7 bases). Material: peripheral blood, obtained 28 days after the second AZD1222 dose. The CDR3 bases are TGTGCCGGGGGGGCTGTGACGGGCGGGGAGCTGTTTTTT. Translating gives CAGGAVTGGELFF.